The entry that follows covers one T cell receptor (beta chain) sequence. The assay was immunoSEQ multiplex PCR, and TCRdb's table has in-frame clones only and misses some. The repertoire includes tens of thousands of clones, 85% to 95% of them detected once, and less than 3.5% sits in the top ten. The data were taken from a study of T cell changes during pregnancy in multiple sclerosis. The germline V and J ends were trimmed by 0 bases and 8 bases, with 12 bases remaining between them. Germline V gene sequence: CDR1 SGHRS, CDR2 YFSETQ. CDR3 size: 14 residues. The chain employs TRBV5-1 and TRBJ2-1, with a tentative D call TRBD1 (5 bases). This TCR derives from a female donor with multiple sclerosis, enrolled in a pregnancy study. Sequenced material: CD8+ T cells from peripheral blood mononuclear cells, taken in the third trimester of pregnancy. Written as DNA, the CDR3 is TGCGCCAGCAGCTTGGAGAAGGTAGGGGATGAGCAGTTCTTC. Amino acids: CASSLEKVGDEQFF.